What follows describes a single T cell receptor beta chain. Data came from immunoSEQ multiplex PCR; TCRdb stores just in-frame clones and leaves some out. The repertoire includes roughly 190,000 clones, 65% to 85% of them detected once, and about 3.3% sits in the top ten. The age range of participants was roughly 18 to 90 years, with residence in more than 20 US areas. A PCR-confirmed or clinician-diagnosed COVID-19 case had contacted exposed participants within 2 weeks of entry. The sample comes from a study of blood T cell repertoires in COVID-19. Study in general: Specimens from acute and convalescent COVID-19 originated in the United States, Italy and Spain.

The V and J ends lost 6 bases and 3 bases, in that order; junction bases with no gene match: 11. The CDR3 spans 17 residues. In germline, CDR1 is LNHDA, CDR2 SQIVND (reference sequence). Sequencing was performed on PBMCs or T cells enriched from blood (not recorded which). This sequence originates from a woman aged 25 to 39 who had been exposed to COVID-19. This chain uses TRBV19 with TRBJ2-4; TRBD2 aligns across 10 bases. The CDR3 DNA sequence: TGTGCCAGTAGCGATGCAGCGGGGGGGCAGGGCAAAAACATTCAGTACTTC. Translation gives CASSDAAGGQGKNIQYF. Together with reference TRBV19 and TRBJ2-4, the CDR3 gives the full variable domain: DGGITQSPKYLFRKEGQNVTLSCEQNLNHDAMYWYRQDPGQGLRLIYYSQIVNDFQKGDIAEGYSVSREKKESFPLTVTSAQKNPTAFYLCASSDAAGGQGKNIQYFGAGTRLSVL.